This entry lists 31 T cell receptor beta chains sequenced from one sample in a study of beta chain features in type 1 diabetes. Since all of the isolated RNA was reverse transcribed, expressed TCRB transcripts were what got sequenced. Sequencing was performed with immunoSEQ multiplex PCR; in TCRdb, only in-frame clones are kept and a portion is missing. The sample lists tens of thousands of clones, 50% occurring once. The sequencing sample was made of stem cell memory CD4+ T cells from blood. These receptor sequences come from a young woman in good health.

The CDR3 region is CAWSVLSGLAGVEQFF. The CDR3 DNA reads TGTGCCTGGAGTGTACTCTCGGGACTAGCGGGAGTAGAGCAGTTCTTC. The chain uses TRBV30 and TRBJ2-1; 14 bases match TRBD2. The CDR3 spans 16 residues. Trimming at V came to 0 bases and at J to 10 bases, leaving 8 bases not matched to a gene. Germline V lookup: CDR1 GTSNPN, CDR2 SVGIG (reference sequence).

This clone was seen just once. The gene calls are TRBV5-8 and TRBJ2-1; no firm D call. The CDR3 covers 12 residues. V lost 2 bases and J lost 8, with 8 bases in between. Looked up from germline, CDR1 is SGHTS and CDR2 is YDEGEE. CDR3 residues: CASSFRDYEQFF. In DNA form, the CDR3 reads TGTGCCAGCAGCTTTCGCGATTATGAGCAGTTCTTC.

This clone was detected once. This chain links TRBV7-2 with TRBJ1-3; tentative D call: TRBD1 (5 bases). Germline lookup yields CDR1 SGHTA and CDR2 FQGNSA. This CDR3 is built from 16 residues. The germline V and J ends were trimmed by 5 bases and 4 bases, with 18 bases remaining between them. CDR3 in DNA: TGTGCCAGCAGCAAGGGGTCCGGAATGAGGGGAAACACCATATATTTT. Translated, it gives CASSKGSGMRGNTIYF. The complete variable domain, with remaining parts taken from reference TRBV7-2 and TRBJ1-3, reads GAGVSQSPSNKVTEKGKDVELRCDPISGHTALYWYRQSLGQGLEFLIYFQGNSAPDKSGLPSDRFSAERTGGSVSTLTIQRTQQEDSAVYLCASSKGSGMRGNTIYFGEGSWLTVV.

V gene TRBV7-9 combines with J gene TRBJ2-7; 8 bases agree with TRBD2. The CDR3 covers 15 residues. Trimming removed 4 bases from V and 1 base from J; junction bases left unmatched: 6. CDR1 is SEHNR and CDR2 is FQNEAQ in the germline V gene (reference sequence). The CDR3 here is CASSSSGTSSYEQYF. CDR3 sequence (DNA): TGTGCCAGCAGCTCGTCCGGGACTAGTTCCTACGAGCAGTACTTC. The full variable domain, its missing parts supplied by reference TRBV7-9 and TRBJ2-7, is DTGVSQNPRHKITKRGQNVTFRCDPISEHNRLYWYRQTLGQGPEFLTYFQNEAQLEKSRLLSDRFSAERPKGSFSTLEIQRTEQGDSAMYLCASSSSGTSSYEQYFGPGTRLTVT.

This clone was observed a few times. The chain recombines TRBV29-1 with TRBJ1-4, with D possibly TRBD1 on 6 matching bases. V lost 5 bases, J lost 0 bases, and 10 bases lay in between. There are 14 residues in the CDR3. Germline-derived CDR1 and CDR2 are SQVTM and ANQGSEA. The CDR3 loop is CSVWTAATNEKLFF. CDR3 DNA sequence: TGCAGCGTTTGGACAGCGGCAACTAATGAAAAACTGTTTTTT. The whole variable domain, remainder taken from reference TRBV29-1 and TRBJ1-4, is SAVISQKPSRDICQRGTSLTIQCQVDSQVTMMFWYRQQPGQSLTLIATANQGSEATYESGFVIDKFPISRPNLTFSTLTVSNMSPEDSSIYLCSVWTAATNEKLFFGSGTQLSVL.

This chain uses TRBV28 with TRBJ2-7; 14 nucleotides agree with TRBD2. V trimming: 4 bases; J trimming: 4 bases; junction bases outside the gene matches: 6. The CDR3 runs 16 residues. Per germline, CDR1 MDHEN and CDR2 SYDVKM. CDR3 region: CASSSGTSGSVYEQYF. CDR3 in DNA: TGTGCCAGCAGTTCCGGGACTAGCGGGAGTGTTTACGAGCAGTACTTC.

The V gene is TRBV10-3, the J gene TRBJ2-5, with D possibly TRBD2 on 5 matching bases. The J call may be wrong; the DNA end is better matched by TRBJ2-7. Germline loops: CDR1 ENHRY, CDR2 SYGVKD. The CDR3 runs 14 residues. CDR3 in amino acids: CAAGRKLGDYEQYF. The CDR3 bases are TGTGCTGCGGGCCGAAAACTTGGGGACTACGAGCAGTACTTC.

A few counts support this clone. The chain recombines TRBV2 with TRBJ2-1; TRBD1 might be the D (5 bases). Germline assignment: CDR1 SNHLY and CDR2 FYNNEI. V was trimmed by 10 bases and J by 10 bases, leaving 26 bases between them. The CDR3 covers 15 residues. The CDR3 sequence: CAISERAGRYGEQFF. The DNA for the CDR3 is TGTGCCATCTCAGAAAGGGCAGGGCGGTACGGAGAGCAGTTCTTC.

The genes are TRBV29-1 and TRBJ2-2; 7 positions match TRBD2. The CDR3 sequence is 15 residues long. The V segment lost 5 bases and the J segment 0 bases; nucleotides outside the gene matches: 6. Germline CDR1 and CDR2: SQVTM and ANQGSEA. CDR3: CSVRASGTNTGELFF. The CDR3 DNA sequence: TGCAGCGTTAGAGCTAGCGGAACGAACACCGGGGAGCTGTTTTTT.

The gene calls are TRBV15 and TRBJ1-4; no clear D gene. This CDR3 contains 12 residues. The V gene's germline CDR1 is LNHNV and CDR2 YYDKDF (reference sequence). Trimming removed 9 bases from V and 5 bases from J, with 10 bases in between. This chain's CDR3 is CATRSGNEKLFF. The CDR3 region has the DNA TGTGCCACAAGGAGCGGGAATGAAAAACTGTTTTTT.

CDR3 nucleotide sequence: TGTGCCAGCAGTTTCGGTCAGGGCGGGATCGACAATGAGCAGTTCTTC. Amino acids: CASSFGQGGIDNEQFF. This chain joins TRBV6-5 and TRBJ2-1; tentative D call: TRBD2 (6 bases). Germline V gives CDR1 MNHEY, CDR2 SVGAGI. V lost 4 bases to trimming and J lost 5 bases, with 18 bases between them. This CDR3 region has 16 residues.

The genes are TRBV19 and TRBJ1-1; D perhaps matches TRBD1 (6 bases). Between the trimmed V and J ends, which lost 5 bases and 7 bases, there was a span of 11 bases. The CDR3 length is 12 residues. Germline assignment: CDR1 LNHDA and CDR2 SQIVND (reference sequence). The CDR3 reads CASSVQGYEAFF. The DNA for the CDR3 is TGTGCCAGTAGTGTACAGGGATATGAAGCTTTCTTT.

The chain links TRBV5-1 to TRBJ1-1; 7 bases align to TRBD1. CDR3 length equals 15 residues. Germline assignment: CDR1 SGHRS and CDR2 YFSETQ. Trimming removed 4 bases from V and 1 base from J; junction bases left unmatched: 7. The CDR3 loop is CASSIGGQKNTEAFF. In nucleotides, the CDR3 is TGCGCCAGCAGCATAGGGGGACAGAAGAACACTGAAGCTTTCTTT.

This chain connects TRBV19 to TRBJ2-5; 11 positions agree with TRBD2. Trimming removed 6 bases from V and 0 bases from J; junction bases left unmatched: 6. This CDR3 region has 16 residues. Per the germline V gene, CDR1 is LNHDA and CDR2 is SQIVND (reference sequence). CDR3 sequence: CASRRTSGSYQETQYF. DNA for the CDR3: TGTGCCAGTAGGAGAACTAGCGGGAGCTACCAAGAGACCCAGTACTTC.

V is TRBV7-2 and J is TRBJ1-1; 8 bases match TRBD1. In germline, CDR1 is SGHTA, CDR2 FQGNSA. Trimming took 4 bases from V and 3 from J; bases not matched to a gene: 13. The CDR3 extends over 17 amino acids. CDR3 nucleotide sequence: TGTGCCAGCAGCTCCGACAGGGGAAATATGATGGACACTGAAGCTTTCTTT. It encodes CASSSDRGNMMDTEAFF.

This chain connects TRBV28 to TRBJ2-5; TRBD1 matches 7 bases. CDR1 and CDR2 (germline): MDHEN, SYDVKM. The CDR3 covers 14 residues. The trim removed 3 bases at V and 5 bases at J, leaving 6 bases unmatched. The CDR3 protein is CASSFRGPGETQYF. CDR3 DNA sequence: TGTGCCAGCAGTTTTAGGGGGCCGGGGGAGACCCAGTACTTC.

With regard to this clone: Other nucleotide sequences from this sample produce the same CDR3. The rearrangement joins TRBV7-9 to TRBJ1-4; possible D gene TRBD1, 5 bases. The germline V gene has CDR1 SEHNR and CDR2 FQNEAQ (reference sequence). This CDR3 region has 16 residues. Trimming pared 3 bases from V and 0 bases from J, leaving 11 bases between. The CDR3 reads CASSFSGLATNEKLFF. The CDR3 nucleotides are TGTGCCAGCAGCTTCTCAGGGCTGGCAACTAATGAAAAACTGTTTTTT. The full variable domain, rest sourced from reference TRBV7-9 and TRBJ1-4, is DTGVSQNPRHKITKRGQNVTFRCDPISEHNRLYWYRQTLGQGPEFLTYFQNEAQLEKSRLLSDRFSAERPKGSFSTLEIQRTEQGDSAMYLCASSFSGLATNEKLFFGSGTQLSVL.

This clone was recorded only once. The chain combines TRBV19 with TRBJ2-5; 10 bases agree with TRBD1. CDR3 length: 14 residues. Germline V gives CDR1 LNHDA, CDR2 SQIVND (reference sequence). The junction had 3 bases not matched to a gene; V was cut back by 3 bases and J by 5 bases. As DNA, the CDR3 is TGTGCCAGTAGTATTGGGACAGGGGTCGAGACCCAGTACTTC. It translates to CASSIGTGVETQYF.

This clone has just a few counts. This chain uses TRBV19 with TRBJ2-1, with 10 bases lining up with TRBD1. The CDR3 runs to 15 residues. CDR1 is LNHDA, CDR2 SQIVND, per germline (reference sequence). J was trimmed by 6 bases and V by 5 bases; bases with no gene match: 7. CDR3: CASSPGTGATNEQFF. As DNA, the CDR3 is TGTGCCAGTAGTCCCGGGACAGGGGCAACCAATGAGCAGTTCTTC. The full variable domain, in which reference TRBV19 and TRBJ2-1 provide the parts outside the CDR3, is DGGITQSPKYLFRKEGQNVTLSCEQNLNHDAMYWYRQDPGQGLRLIYYSQIVNDFQKGDIAEGYSVSREKKESFPLTVTSAQKNPTAFYLCASSPGTGATNEQFFGPGTRLTVL.

The chain uses TRBV5-1 and TRBJ1-2; 8 bases match TRBD1. CDR1 is SGHRS and CDR2 is YFSETQ in the germline V gene. The V segment lost 0 bases and the J segment 8 bases; nucleotides outside the gene matches: 12. This CDR3 is 16 amino acids long. CDR3 region: CASSLGGQGIPSGYTF. CDR3 nucleotides: TGCGCCAGCAGCTTGGGAGGACAGGGAATCCCTAGCGGCTACACCTTC.

The chain is built from TRBV9 and TRBJ1-1; weak D call: TRBD1 (6 bases). CDR1 and CDR2 (germline): SGDLS, YYNGEE. The CDR3 sequence is 14 residues long. Trimming shortened V by 4 bases and J by 2 bases, and 12 bases separated the two germline ends. The CDR3 DNA is TGTGCCAGCAGCATGGGACACCTTAACACTGAAGCTTTCTTT. Translating it yields CASSMGHLNTEAFF.

The J gene is TRBJ2-5, the V gene TRBV7-2; maybe TRBD2 (6 bases). The V gene's germline CDR1 is SGHTA and CDR2 FQGNSA. CDR3 length: 15 amino acids. Trimming shortened V by 1 base and J by 4 bases, and 13 bases separated the two germline ends. In nucleotides, the CDR3 is TGTGCCAGCAGCTTAGACCCCGGAGGGAGAGAGACCCAGTACTTC. This translates into CASSLDPGGRETQYF.

This clone was picked up a small number of times. The chain recombines TRBV19 with TRBJ2-3; TRBD2 aligns across 7 bases. This CDR3 has 15 amino acids. Unmatched junction bases numbered 10, after V lost 8 bases and J lost 2 bases. Germline V lookup: CDR1 LNHDA, CDR2 SQIVND (reference sequence). The DNA for the CDR3 is TGTGCCAGTCGAATGAGCGGGGCCTCCACAGATACGCAGTATTTT. Translated: CASRMSGASTDTQYF.

V is TRBV19 and J is TRBJ1-2; 12 nucleotides agree with TRBD1. V lost 4 bases, J lost 6 bases, and 6 bases stayed unmatched. From germline, CDR1 is LNHDA and CDR2 SQIVND (reference sequence). This CDR3 has 15 residues. The CDR3 loop reads CASSTSGTGGHGYTF. In nucleotides, the CDR3 is TGTGCCAGTAGTACCTCCGGGACAGGGGGCCATGGCTACACCTTC.

The chain has TRBV7-2 and TRBJ1-1; TRBD1 aligns across 8 bases. The germline V gene encodes CDR1 SGHTA and CDR2 FQGNSA. CDR3 size: 14 residues. V trimming: 5 bases; J trimming: 3 bases; junction bases outside the gene matches: 5. DNA of the CDR3: TGTGCCAGCAGCCTAAACAGGGGGGACACTGAAGCTTTCTTT. Translating it yields CASSLNRGDTEAFF.

The chain has TRBV6-5 and TRBJ2-4; TRBD2 matches at 7 bases. This CDR3 contains 15 residues. CDR1 is MNHEY, CDR2 SVGAGI, per germline. V shed 0 bases and J 8 bases; nucleotides not matched to a gene: 7. DNA of the CDR3: TGTGCCAGCAGTTACTCTTGGGATGGGGGGGACATTCAGTACTTC. It codes for CASSYSWDGGDIQYF.

This clone showed up just a few times. The V and J genes are TRBV5-1 and TRBJ2-7; 8 nucleotides agree with TRBD2. Trimming cost V 0 bases and J 5 bases; bases outside gene matches: 10. The CDR3 is 16 residues long. Germline values: CDR1 SGHRS, CDR2 YFSETQ. The CDR3 DNA is TGCGCCAGCAGCTTGGCCAAGGGGCTAGCGGGTGACGAGCAGTACTTC. Encoded protein: CASSLAKGLAGDEQYF.

The chain uses TRBV6-5 and TRBJ2-1; 8 bases map to TRBD2. With V trimmed by 0 bases and J by 8 bases, 6 bases remained unmatched. Germline lookup yields CDR1 MNHEY and CDR2 SVGAGI. This CDR3 region has 15 residues. CDR3 nucleotide sequence: TGTGCCAGCAGTTACTCATGGACTAGCATCGATGAGCAGTTCTTC. This sequence encodes CASSYSWTSIDEQFF.

The chain links TRBV7-9 to TRBJ2-7, with 9 bases that match TRBD1. V was clipped by 5 bases and J by 6 bases; unmatched bases: 5. The CDR3 runs to 13 residues. CDR1 SEHNR and CDR2 FQNEAQ come from the germline V gene (reference sequence). The CDR3 DNA sequence: TGTGCCAGCAGCCCACAGGGGGCGTCCGAGCAGTACTTC. Residues: CASSPQGASEQYF.

This clone was observed a handful of times. V gene TRBV28 combines with J gene TRBJ2-4, with D perhaps TRBD2 (6 bases). Trimming took off 7 bases at V and 1 base at J, with 17 bases between the two ends. In germline, CDR1 is MDHEN, CDR2 SYDVKM. The CDR3 totals 16 residues. CDR3 sequence (DNA): TGTGCCAGCACCCCACCGGCGGGGTTGGCCAAAAACATTCAGTACTTC. Translated, it gives CASTPPAGLAKNIQYF.

This clone occurred a few times. The chain is built from TRBV29-1 and TRBJ1-5; TRBD1 agrees at 9 bases. This CDR3 region has 14 residues. Germline loops: CDR1 SQVTM, CDR2 ANQGSEA. V trimming: 4 bases; J trimming: 2 bases; junction bases outside the gene matches: 3. CDR3 region: CSVGGDRGNQPQHF. The DNA for the CDR3 is TGCAGCGTTGGGGGGGACAGGGGCAATCAGCCCCAGCATTTT.